Sequencing of this T cell receptor beta chain was carried out in a study of OX40 agonist ivuxolimab in advanced cancers. About the study: Patients treated during dose escalation were battling hepatocellular carcinoma, melanoma, renal cell or head and neck cancer. Notes on the study in general: Clonal expansion by week 6 occurred in CD4+ and CD8+ blood T cells (at 0.1 to 3.0 mg/kg).

Concerning this clone itself: Its antigen remains unidentified.

The CDR3 consists of 15 residues. V was pared by 6 bases and J by 1 base, with 15 bases between. CDR1 and CDR2 from the germline V gene are LNHDA and SQIVND (reference sequence). Generated by immunoSEQ multiplex PCR, the TCRdb table keeps only in-frame clones and is missing some. The sample has almost 50,000 clones, approximately 81% seen once. V usage is TRBV19 and J usage is TRBJ2-5; TRBD2 might be the D (6 bases). The receptor comes from an adult with an advanced solid tumor such as melanoma, head and neck, liver or kidney cancer. The starting material was CD4+ or CD8+ T cells sorted from blood, obtained in a trial of the OX40 agonist ivuxolimab. The CDR3 protein is CASSSGGALQETQYF. CDR3 nucleotide sequence: TGTGCCAGTAGCTCCGGCGGGGCTCTCCAAGAGACCCAGTACTTC.